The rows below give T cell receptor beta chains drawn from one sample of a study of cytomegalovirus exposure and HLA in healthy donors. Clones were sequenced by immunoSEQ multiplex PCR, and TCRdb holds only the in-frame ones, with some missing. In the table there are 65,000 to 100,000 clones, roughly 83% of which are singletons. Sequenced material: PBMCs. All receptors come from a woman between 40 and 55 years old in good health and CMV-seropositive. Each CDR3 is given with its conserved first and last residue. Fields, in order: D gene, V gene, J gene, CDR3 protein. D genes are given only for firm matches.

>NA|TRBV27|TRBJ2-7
CASSVQGGPYEQYF
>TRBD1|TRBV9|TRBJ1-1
CASSPGTGGSIGTEAFF
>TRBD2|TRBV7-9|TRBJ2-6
CASSLTSGNSGANVLTF
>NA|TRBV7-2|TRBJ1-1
CASSLNRNTEAFF
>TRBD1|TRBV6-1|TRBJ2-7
CASSYRGEQYF
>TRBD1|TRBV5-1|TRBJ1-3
CASSDGTGNGNTIYF
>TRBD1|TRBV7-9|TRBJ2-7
CASSSDRETYEQYF
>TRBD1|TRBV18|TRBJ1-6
CASSPPSTGTVNSPLHF
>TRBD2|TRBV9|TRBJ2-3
CASSVSGGLTDTQYF
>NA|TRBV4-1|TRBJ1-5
CASSQGASGYSNQPQHF
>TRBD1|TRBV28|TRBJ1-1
CASSFVTSGTGNTEAFF
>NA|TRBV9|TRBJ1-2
CASSVATWGGPYGYTF
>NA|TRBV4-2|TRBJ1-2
CASSHAQGISTNYGYTF